The 20 T cell receptor beta chains given below trace back to one sample, sequenced in a study of CD8 T cells in ankylosing spondylitis. TCRdb reprocessed the 5' RACE reads via MiXCR and lists one record per CDR3 protein. The sample holds 250,000 to 400,000 distinct CDR3 sequences, 11% seen once. Sequencing was carried out using blood, either unsorted or a sorted T cell fraction (not recorded which). These receptors all stem from a female donor with ankylosing spondylitis or in good health (not recorded which).

The rearrangement links TRBV4-3 to TRBJ1-1; no firm D call. Deletions cut 1 base from V and 4 bases from J, with 16 bases between. CDR1 and CDR2 (germline): LGHNA, YSLEER. The CDR3 extends over 16 amino acids. The CDR3 DNA reads as TGCGCCAGCAGCCAAGTTTTCGGTAGTGGGAGCACTGAAGCTTTCTTT. Translating it yields CASSQVFGSGSTEAFF.

This clonotype was seen many times. The chain couples TRBV7-8 to TRBJ2-3; maybe TRBD1 (6 bases). The germline V and J ends were trimmed by 6 bases and 2 bases, with 9 bases remaining between them. Germline loops: CDR1 SGHVS, CDR2 FQNEAQ. The CDR3 has 13 residues. CDR3 residues: CASRRTATDTQYF. CDR3 bases: TGTGCCAGCAGACGGACAGCCACAGATACGCAGTATTTT.

CDR3 in amino acids: CASSLRSWDRVFYGYTF. CDR3 coding DNA: TGTGCCAGCAGCCTAAGGTCCTGGGACAGGGTATTCTATGGCTACACCTTC. The chain links TRBV21-1 to TRBJ1-2; the table names TRBD1, a call not compared with the DNA. TRBV21-1 is described as a pseudogene. The CDR3 length is 17 residues.

This clonotype has only a few counts. V gene TRBV20-1 combines with J gene TRBJ2-5; D tentatively reads TRBD1 or TRBD2 (5 bases each). The CDR3 runs to 12 residues. CDR1 is DFQATT, CDR2 SNEGSKA, per germline (reference sequence). Trimming shortened V by 3 bases and J by 3 bases, and 8 bases separated the two germline ends. CDR3 bases: TGCAGTGCTAGTGGGGGTAAAGAGACCCAGTACTTC. Its protein is CSASGGKETQYF.

This chain links TRBV12-3 or TRBV12-4 with TRBJ2-2; 10 nucleotides line up with TRBD2. The CDR3 sequence is 18 residues long. J lost 8 bases, V lost 8 bases, and 20 bases had no gene match. The CDR3 reads CASPMGASGRMLAGELFF. The CDR3 DNA reads TGTGCCAGCCCCATGGGAGCTAGCGGGAGAATGTTGGCAGGGGAGCTGTTTTTT.

Notes on this clonotype: A much larger clone is a single base away; this may be a read error. This chain links TRBV10-3 with TRBJ1-4; 8 bases agree with TRBD1. The CDR3 length is 14 residues. The trim removed 5 bases at V and 8 bases at J, leaving 7 bases unmatched. Germline V gives CDR1 ENHRY, CDR2 SYGVKD. The CDR3 protein is CAISRQGNGEKLFF. The CDR3 DNA reads as TGTGCCATCAGTCGACAGGGGAATGGGGAAAAACTGTTTTTT.

This clonotype was detected many times. CDR3 nucleotide sequence: TGCAGTGCTAGAGATTACAATCTGGCCAGGGGTTTCGTGGATACGCAGTATTTT. Protein product: CSARDYNLARGFVDTQYF. The V and J genes are TRBV20-1 and TRBJ2-3; weak D call: TRBD1 (6 bases). There are 18 residues in the CDR3. Germline V gives CDR1 DFQATT, CDR2 SNEGSKA (reference sequence). The V end was cut by 0 bases, the J end by 6 bases, with 25 bases between.

This chain joins TRBV4-1 and TRBJ2-2; 7 nucleotides agree with TRBD2. Germline V gives CDR1 MGHRA, CDR2 YSYEKL. The CDR3 runs 19 residues. Trimming removed 1 base from V and 2 bases from J; junction bases left unmatched: 13. The CDR3 here is CASSQVRTGRGRNTGELFF. CDR3 in DNA: TGCGCCAGCAGCCAAGTACGGACTGGGAGGGGCAGAAACACCGGGGAGCTGTTTTTT.

V gene TRBV6-5 combines with J gene TRBJ2-7; 10 bases match TRBD2. Unmatched junction bases numbered 7, after V lost 2 bases and J lost 3 bases. From germline, CDR1 is MNHEY and CDR2 SVGAGI. The CDR3 contains 16 residues. The CDR3 region is CASSYAAGGNHYEQYF. In DNA, the CDR3 is TGTGCCAGCAGTTACGCAGCGGGAGGGAATCACTACGAGCAGTACTTC.

V and J are TRBV7-9 and TRBJ2-7; D might be TRBD2 (5 bases). The CDR3 is made up of 13 amino acids. The germline V gene has CDR1 SEHNR and CDR2 FQNEAQ (reference sequence). Trimming removed 3 bases at V and 3 bases at J, with 9 bases between. CDR3 loop: CASSFLDYYEQYF. CDR3 nucleotide sequence: TGTGCCAGCAGCTTCCTAGACTACTACGAGCAGTACTTC.

This clonotype was counted ten times or more. The chain's CDR3 is CSQIEWGTGRNNEQFF. DNA of the CDR3: TGCAGTCAGATAGAGTGGGGGACAGGGAGAAACAATGAGCAGTTCTTC. This sequence joins TRBV20-1 and TRBJ2-1; TRBD1 agrees at 9 bases. CDR3 length: 16 amino acids. J gave up 5 bases and V 8 bases, and 16 bases lay outside the gene matches. CDR1 and CDR2 from the germline V gene are DFQATT and SNEGSKA (reference sequence).

This clonotype was seen repeatedly, ten times or more. The rearrangement joins TRBV7-2 to TRBJ2-7; a weak D match, TRBD2 (6 bases). The CDR3 contains 15 residues. V was clipped by 9 bases and J by 0 bases, with 18 bases between them. Germline loops: CDR1 SGHTA, CDR2 FQGNSA. The CDR3 sequence: CASTFGRGSSYEQYF. The CDR3 DNA sequence: TGTGCCAGTACCTTCGGACGGGGGAGCTCCTACGAGCAGTACTTC.

J is TRBJ2-1 and V is TRBV20-1; TRBD2 matches at 10 bases. Trimming took 1 base from V and 7 from J; bases not matched to a gene: 4. This CDR3 is 14 amino acids long. Germline lookup yields CDR1 DFQATT and CDR2 SNEGSKA (reference sequence). CDR3 nucleotides: TGCAGTGCTAGAGTAACTAGCGGGACGAATGAGCAGTTCTTC. Translating it yields CSARVTSGTNEQFF.

In its sample, this clonotype was seen many times. The J gene is TRBJ2-2, the V gene TRBV20-1; D might be TRBD2 (6 bases). Looked up from germline, CDR1 is DFQATT and CDR2 is SNEGSKA (reference sequence). The CDR3 extends over 15 amino acids. The V end lost 2 bases, the J end lost 7 bases, and 17 bases lay between the germline ends. This chain's CDR3 is CSARNGASVGGELFF. The CDR3 DNA sequence: TGCAGTGCTAGAAACGGGGCTAGCGTGGGCGGGGAGCTGTTTTTT.

This clonotype has ten or more counts. The chain joins TRBV7-9 to TRBJ2-3; 7 bases match TRBD1. This CDR3 has 15 amino acids. J was trimmed by 2 bases and V by 4 bases; bases with no gene match: 6. Germline V CDR1 and CDR2: SEHNR, FQNEAQ (reference sequence). CDR3 DNA sequence: TGTGCCAGCAGCTCCCGGGACAGCTCCACAGATACGCAGTATTTT. Translating gives CASSSRDSSTDTQYF.

This clonotype appeared many times. V is TRBV6-4 and J is TRBJ2-1, with 8 nucleotides matching TRBD2. CDR3 length: 13 amino acids. V lost 3 bases and J lost 8; bases outside the gene matches: 3. Germline lookup yields CDR1 MRHNA and CDR2 SNTAGT. This chain's CDR3 is CASSDRGGYEQFF. The CDR3 DNA sequence: TGTGCCAGCAGTGATCGCGGGGGGTATGAGCAGTTCTTC.

Many counts were recorded for this clonotype. The chain employs TRBV7-9 and TRBJ2-1; TRBD2 might be the D (5 bases). Trimming removed 1 base at V and 2 bases at J, with 12 bases between. Per germline, CDR1 SEHNR and CDR2 FQNEAQ (reference sequence). The CDR3 consists of 16 residues. The DNA of the CDR3 is TGTGCCAGCAGCTTAGAAACGGGGTTGGCCTACAATGAGCAGTTCTTC. It specifies CASSLETGLAYNEQFF. The variable domain in full, with the rest retrieved from reference TRBV7-9 and TRBJ2-1, is DTGVSQNPRHKITKRGQNVTFRCDPISEHNRLYWYRQTLGQGPEFLTYFQNEAQLEKSRLLSDRFSAERPKGSFSTLEIQRTEQGDSAMYLCASSLETGLAYNEQFFGPGTRLTVL.

This clonotype was observed at least ten times. The chain has TRBV29-1 and TRBJ2-1; 8 nucleotides align to TRBD2. With 5 bases clipped from V and 5 bases from J, the junction kept 5 bases outside the gene matches. The germline V gene encodes CDR1 SQVTM and CDR2 ANQGSEA. This CDR3 region has 13 residues. As DNA, the CDR3 is TGCAGCGTTAATTTAGCGGGACACAATGAGCAGTTCTTC. Its translation is CSVNLAGHNEQFF.

This clonotype was seen many times. The rearrangement joins TRBV6-5 to TRBJ2-6; D possibly matches TRBD1 or TRBD2 (5 bases each). V gave up 4 bases and J gave up 0 bases, with 16 bases separating them. The CDR3 totals 18 residues. The germline V gene has CDR1 MNHEY and CDR2 SVGAGI. The CDR3 DNA follows: TGTGCCAGCAGTTTTCGGAGGACACAGAGCTCTGGGGCCAACGTCCTGACTTTC. It is translated as CASSFRRTQSSGANVLTF.

In this sample, this clonotype turned up many times. The chain joins TRBV20-1 to TRBJ2-1, with 11 bases identical to TRBD2. In germline, CDR1 is DFQATT, CDR2 SNEGSKA (reference sequence). The CDR3 sequence is 18 residues long. V was clipped by 1 base and J by 8 bases; unmatched bases: 16. CDR3 protein: CSARVSSGGLRRVHEQFF. The CDR3 DNA sequence: TGCAGTGCTAGAGTGTCTAGCGGGGGGCTCCGTCGTGTCCATGAGCAGTTCTTC.